A selection of T cell receptor beta chains follows, all from one sample in a study of radiation and T cells in renal cell carcinoma. Produced via immunoSEQ multiplex PCR; TCRdb's table is partial and in-frame only. The sample includes roughly 120,000 clones, approximately 82% of them seen just once. This sample comprised blood, obtained from a patient whose treatment included radiotherapy and nephrectomy. The receptors stem from a woman aged 60-75 years with renal cell carcinoma. CDR3s include the opening cysteine and the closing phenylalanine or tryptophan. A D gene is named only where the DNA matches it firmly. Clone size appears in some rows only: once, few, many, or a class for an expanded clone.

CDR3	DNA	size	V	J	D	length
CASSPPGTRRYNEQFF	TGTGCCAGCAGCCCACCCGGGACTAGGAGGTACAATGAGCAGTTCTTC	NA	TRBV7-2	TRBJ2-1	TRBD2	16
CASSPRTTGEQYF	TGCGCCAGCAGCCCCCGGACGACGGGCGAGCAGTACTTC	NA	TRBV4-3	TRBJ2-7	NA	13
CASRQGSMDEQYF	TGTGCCAGCCGACAGGGAAGCATGGACGAGCAGTACTTC	NA	TRBV6-1	TRBJ2-7	TRBD1	13
CASSPAGGANTEAFF	TGTGCCAGCTCACCAGCAGGGGGCGCGAACACTGAAGCTTTCTTT	NA	TRBV18	TRBJ1-1	TRBD1	15
CASTQGNQPQHF	TGTGCCAGCACCCAGGGCAATCAGCCCCAGCATTTT	NA	TRBV6-1	TRBJ1-5	NA	12
CASSYSGVDYEQYF	TGTGCCAGCAGTTACTCGGGAGTAGACTACGAGCAGTACTTC	NA	TRBV6-5	TRBJ2-7	NA	14
CASSSSGTSHGELFF	TGTGCCAGCAGCTCGTCCGGGACTAGCCACGGGGAGCTGTTTTTT	NA	TRBV11-2	TRBJ2-2	TRBD2	15
CASSPSSGTREQFF	TGTGCCAGCAGCCCATCATCCGGGACCCGAGAGCAGTTCTTC	few	TRBV7-3	TRBJ2-1	NA	14
CASSPGHENSPLHF	TGCGCCAGCAGCCCGGGCCATGAAAATTCACCCCTCCACTTT	NA	TRBV5-1	TRBJ1-6	NA	14
CASSLSTGASNQPQHF	TGTGCCAGCAGTTTATCGACAGGGGCGAGCAATCAGCCCCAGCATTTT	NA	TRBV28	TRBJ1-5	TRBD1	16
CASSSHGQETQYF	TGTGCCAGCAGTTCGCACGGGCAAGAGACCCAGTACTTC	few	TRBV6-5	TRBJ2-5	NA	13
CASRWGSQDNSPLHF	TGTGCCAGTAGATGGGGTTCACAGGACAATTCACCCCTCCACTTT	NA	TRBV19	TRBJ1-6	NA	15
CASSFPGDTQYF	TGTGCCAGTAGTTTCCCGGGAGATACGCAGTATTTT	many	TRBV19	TRBJ2-3	NA	12
CASSLWTSGRLNEQFF	TGTGCCAGCAGCCTTTGGACTAGCGGGAGGTTGAATGAGCAGTTCTTC	NA	TRBV7-2	TRBJ2-1	TRBD2	16
CAWSGGVSARVTEAFF	TGTGCCTGGAGTGGGGGGGTTTCGGCCCGGGTCACTGAAGCTTTCTTT	NA	TRBV30	TRBJ1-1	NA	16
CASSLSYGYTF	TGTGCCAGCAGTTTATCATATGGCTACACCTTC	NA	TRBV28	TRBJ1-2	NA	11
CASSQQGIRREPGELFF	TGTGCCAGCAGTCAACAGGGGATCCGGAGAGAGCCCGGGGAGCTGTTTTTT	NA	TRBV5-5	TRBJ2-2	TRBD1	17
CASSRLGTSYEQYF	TGTGCCAGCAGCCGCCTCGGGACATCCTACGAGCAGTACTTC	few	TRBV27	TRBJ2-7	NA	14
CASSWTKEAFF	TGTGCCAGCAGTTGGACTAAGGAAGCTTTCTTT	NA	TRBV6-5	TRBJ1-1	NA	11
CSFHQGALNEKLFF	TGCAGCTTTCATCAGGGGGCACTTAATGAAAAACTGTTTTTT	NA	TRBV29-1	TRBJ1-4	TRBD1	14
CASSSSGSSPLHF	TGTGCCAGCAGCTCCTCGGGGAGTTCACCCCTCCACTTT	NA	TRBV9	TRBJ1-6	NA	13
CASSQDGNYGYTF	TGTGCCAGCAGCCAGGACGGGAACTATGGCTACACCTTC	NA	TRBV7-8	TRBJ1-2	NA	13
CASSEQGQPGNEKLFF	TGTGCCAGCAGCGAACAGGGGCAGCCCGGAAATGAAAAACTGTTTTTT	NA	TRBV11-2	TRBJ1-4	TRBD1	16
CASSPRRGGETQYF	TGTGCCAGCAGCCCACGACGGGGAGGAGAGACCCAGTACTTC	NA	TRBV14	TRBJ2-5	NA	14
CASSLPESSGANVLTF	TGTGCCAGCAGCCTCCCCGAATCATCTGGGGCCAACGTCCTGACTTTC	NA	TRBV9	TRBJ2-6	NA	16
CASSIRQGAGTAQYF	TGTGCCAGTAGTATCCGACAGGGGGCGGGGACGGCGCAGTATTTT	few	TRBV19	TRBJ2-3	TRBD1	15
CASSPRSDTQYF	TGTGCCAGCAGCCCCAGGTCGGATACGCAGTATTTT	few	TRBV9	TRBJ2-3	NA	12
CASSFFPGGDEKLFF	TGCGCCAGCAGCTTCTTCCCAGGGGGGGATGAAAAACTGTTTTTT	NA	TRBV5-1	TRBJ1-4	TRBD1	15
CASSEGQRPFVEQYF	TGCGCCAGCAGTGAGGGCCAGCGGCCCTTTGTCGAGCAGTACTTC	NA	TRBV10-1	TRBJ2-7	NA	15
CASSLTAGTGTYEQYF	TGCGCCAGCAGCTTAACCGCCGGGACAGGGACCTACGAGCAGTACTTC	few	TRBV5-1	TRBJ2-7	TRBD1	16
CATSSRDSGNQPQHF	TGTGCCACCAGCAGCCGGGACAGCGGCAATCAGCCCCAGCATTTT	once	TRBV15	TRBJ1-5	TRBD1	15
CASSLSRGWDTDTQYF	TGTGCCAGCAGTTTATCACGGGGGTGGGACACAGATACGCAGTATTTT	NA	TRBV27	TRBJ2-3	NA	16
CASSLGGQGYEQYF	TGTGCCAGCAGCTTAGGCGGCCAGGGCTACGAGCAGTACTTC	NA	TRBV7-9	TRBJ2-7	NA	14